This entry lists 18 T cell receptor beta chains sequenced from one sample in a study of T-cell memory formation after mild COVID-19. Each CDR3 protein gets one entry after TCRdb re-called the 5' RACE reads with MiXCR. The table records about 400,000 distinct CDR3 sequences, about 17% of them present only once. The sequenced material came from PBMCs or a T cell subset sorted from them (not recorded which). The source is a man in his late teens or twenties who had mild COVID-19 (a few samples of this study predate the infection). Cell type and time point are not known.

The chain links TRBV3-1 to TRBJ1-5; no clear D. The CDR3 is made up of 16 amino acids. The germline V gene encodes CDR1 LGHDT and CDR2 YNNKEL (reference sequence). V shed 1 base and J shed 2 bases, with 12 bases lying between them. The CDR3 nucleotides are TGTGCCAGCAGCCAAGGCGTGGGATTTGGCAATCAGCCCCAGCATTTT. Protein sequence: CASSQGVGFGNQPQHF.

This clonotype was observed a few times. This sequence joins TRBV5-1 and TRBJ1-6; D is possibly TRBD1 (5 bases). V lost 4 bases to trimming and J lost 7 bases, with 12 bases between them. Germline-derived CDR1 and CDR2 are SGHRS and YFSETQ. CDR3 length: 14 residues. CDR3 bases: TGCGCCAGCAGCCGGACTTGGGGGAATTCACCCCTCCACTTT. It translates to CASSRTWGNSPLHF.

This clonotype was counted between two and nine times. The chain recombines TRBV5-1 with TRBJ2-7, with D possibly being TRBD2 (7 bases). Germline CDR1 is SGHRS and CDR2 is YFSETQ. The CDR3 runs 14 residues. The V gene lost 1 base and the J gene lost 6 bases, with 14 bases spanning the gap. CDR3: CASSLLGGPLEQYF. CDR3 nucleotides: TGCGCCAGCAGCTTGTTGGGGGGGCCCCTCGAGCAGTACTTC.

The V call is TRBV6-2 or TRBV6-3, the J call TRBJ1-5; 9 bases align to TRBD1. The CDR3 length is 16 residues. The germline V gene has CDR1 MNHEY and CDR2 SVGEGT. J gave up 3 bases and V 5 bases, and 8 bases lay outside the gene matches. DNA for the CDR3: TGTGCCAGCAGTCCTTGGACAGGGGAGTACAATCAGCCCCAGCATTTT. Translation: CASSPWTGEYNQPQHF.

The gene calls are TRBV12-3 or TRBV12-4 and TRBJ1-5; 11 bases map to TRBD1. The CDR3 consists of 18 residues. With 4 bases clipped from V and 1 base from J, the junction kept 9 bases outside the gene matches. The CDR3 DNA reads as TGTGCCAGCAGTTCGAGGACAGGGGGCGTTAACAGCAATCAGCCCCAGCATTTT. This codes for CASSSRTGGVNSNQPQHF.

Only one count was recorded for this clonotype. DNA of the CDR3: TGCAGCGTTGGAGAGGTCTCAAGAACCTCGCAGTTCTTC. Amino acids: CSVGEVSRTSQFF. The chain employs TRBV29-1 and TRBJ2-1; D gene uncertain. V was pared by 4 bases and J by 12 bases, with 19 bases between. Looked up from germline, CDR1 is SQVTM and CDR2 is ANQGSEA. CDR3 length: 13 amino acids.

This chain connects TRBV6-2 or TRBV6-3 to TRBJ2-1, with no clear D. Germline CDR1 is MNHEY and CDR2 is SVGEGT. V was trimmed by 2 bases and J by 7 bases, leaving 6 bases between them. The length of the CDR3 is 12 residues. The DNA of the CDR3 is TGTGCCAGCAGTTACCCAGAGAATGAGCAGTTCTTC. The encoded protein is CASSYPENEQFF.

This clonotype was found a few times. The chain has TRBV6-2 or TRBV6-3 and TRBJ1-2, with D tentatively TRBD1 (5 bases). The CDR3 loop spans 12 amino acids. V was cut by 5 bases and J by 7 bases, with 11 bases left in between. Germline V lookup: CDR1 MNHEY, CDR2 SVGEGT. This CDR3 reads CASSRDAFGYTF. DNA of the CDR3: TGTGCCAGCAGTCGGGACGCCTTTGGCTACACCTTC.

The chain combines TRBV7-2 with TRBJ2-3; D unresolved. The germline V gene encodes CDR1 SGHTA and CDR2 FQGNSA. V gave up 2 bases and J gave up 6 bases, with 21 bases separating them. The CDR3 length is 17 residues. The CDR3 bases are TGTGCCAGCAGCTTAACGCCCAGCCAGGCCTTTAGGGATACGCAGTATTTT. As protein: CASSLTPSQAFRDTQYF. Full variable domain (missing parts from reference TRBV7-2 and TRBJ2-3): GAGVSQSPSNKVTEKGKDVELRCDPISGHTALYWYRQSLGQGLEFLIYFQGNSAPDKSGLPSDRFSAERTGGSVSTLTIQRTQQEDSAVYLCASSLTPSQAFRDTQYFGPGTRLTVL.

This chain joins TRBV6-2 or TRBV6-3 and TRBJ2-1, with D unresolved. The CDR3 covers 14 residues. V was trimmed by 10 bases and J by 2 bases, leaving 15 bases between them. The germline V gene encodes CDR1 MNHEY and CDR2 SVGEGT. The CDR3 reads CATLEIGTYNEQFF. CDR3 nucleotide sequence: TGTGCCACCTTAGAAATCGGCACCTACAATGAGCAGTTCTTC.

The chain joins TRBV11-2 to TRBJ2-7; no firm D call. CDR1 and CDR2 from the germline V gene are SGHAT and FQNNGV. The CDR3 has 11 residues. Trimming removed 6 bases from V and 5 bases from J, with 8 bases in between. In nucleotides, the CDR3 is TGTGCCAGCAGTACTGATGACGAGCAGTACTTC. Its protein is CASSTDDEQYF.

This clonotype was counted many times. CDR3 sequence reads: CASSAESYEQYF. In DNA, the CDR3 is TGCGCCAGCAGTGCAGAAAGCTACGAGCAGTACTTC. The chain uses TRBV10-2 and TRBJ2-7; D is unclear. The V and J ends lost 4 bases and 3 bases respectively, with 7 bases between them. The length of the CDR3 is 12 residues. Looked up from germline, CDR1 is WSHSY and CDR2 is SAAADI.

The J gene is TRBJ2-6, the V gene TRBV6-2 or TRBV6-3, with D unclear. Germline V gene lookup returns CDR1 MNHEY and CDR2 SVGEGT. The CDR3 totals 15 residues. Trimming left V 3 bases short and J 3 bases short, with 9 bases between. As DNA, the CDR3 is TGTGCCAGCAGTTATGGTCAGTTTGGGGCCAACGTCCTGACTTTC. It codes for CASSYGQFGANVLTF.

This clonotype has a handful of counts. The CDR3: CSVEDQWGWADTQYF. The DNA for the CDR3 is TGCAGCGTTGAAGATCAATGGGGGTGGGCAGATACGCAGTATTTT. This chain links TRBV29-1 with TRBJ2-3; the D call may be TRBD1 or TRBD2 (5 bases each). Trimming left V 0 bases short and J 4 bases short, with 14 bases between. This CDR3 region has 15 residues. CDR1 and CDR2 (germline): SQVTM, ANQGSEA.

This clonotype was seen more than once but under ten times. The chain is built from TRBV4-1 and TRBJ1-1; 7 nucleotides align to TRBD1. Germline CDR1 is MGHRA and CDR2 is YSYEKL. The ends lost 4 bases at V and 1 base at J; junction bases unmatched: 15. The CDR3 sequence is 18 residues long. The CDR3 region has the DNA TGCGCCAGCAGCCGGCTACACGACAGGGCAGTACCGAACACTGAAGCTTTCTTT. Residues: CASSRLHDRAVPNTEAFF.

V gene TRBV20-1 combines with J gene TRBJ2-3, with TRBD1 matching 9 bases. Germline V lookup: CDR1 DFQATT, CDR2 SNEGSKA (reference sequence). The trim removed 8 bases at V and 3 bases at J, leaving 9 bases unmatched. There are 14 residues in the CDR3. In DNA, the CDR3 is TGCAGTACAACAGGGGGCGCAGGTACAGATACGCAGTATTTT. This sequence encodes CSTTGGAGTDTQYF.

The sample holds a few counts of this clonotype. This chain links TRBV4-3 with TRBJ1-5; 10 nucleotides match TRBD1. This CDR3 has 15 residues. With 5 bases clipped from V and 5 bases from J, the junction kept 6 bases outside the gene matches. CDR1 is LGHNA and CDR2 is YSLEER in the germline V gene. DNA for the CDR3: TGCGCCAGCAGCTACGGGACAGGGGCCGATCAGCCCCAGCATTTT. Translation: CASSYGTGADQPQHF.

Only a few counts were recorded for this clonotype. The rearrangement uses TRBV6-5 and TRBJ2-5; D is unresolved. CDR3 length: 13 residues. Germline V gives CDR1 MNHEY, CDR2 SVGAGI. V lost 6 bases and J lost 7, with 15 bases in between. The CDR3 coding sequence is TGTGCCAGCAGACCACGCAGTAGAGGGACCCAGTACTTC. Its translation: CASRPRSRGTQYF.